The TCR beta chain described here comes from a study of blood T cells in healthy people across ages. It was with a sample-barcoded 5' primer and a J-beta primer mix that a second PCR of about 6 to 12 cycles was run. TCRdb passed the 5' RACE reads through MiXCR, listing each CDR3 protein once. This table holds 650,000 to 900,000 distinct CDR3 sequences, around 62% found once. This CDR3 region has 14 residues. Per germline, CDR1 MNHEY and CDR2 SMNVEV (reference sequence). V was shortened by 3 bases and J by 3 bases, with 6 bases between the two germline ends. Source material: blood. V is TRBV27 and J is TRBJ2-6; no firm D call. The clonotype comes from a young man in good health. The chain's CDR3 is CASSFWGGANVLTF. CDR3 DNA: TGTGCCAGCAGTTTTTGGGGTGGGGCCAACGTCCTGACTTTC.